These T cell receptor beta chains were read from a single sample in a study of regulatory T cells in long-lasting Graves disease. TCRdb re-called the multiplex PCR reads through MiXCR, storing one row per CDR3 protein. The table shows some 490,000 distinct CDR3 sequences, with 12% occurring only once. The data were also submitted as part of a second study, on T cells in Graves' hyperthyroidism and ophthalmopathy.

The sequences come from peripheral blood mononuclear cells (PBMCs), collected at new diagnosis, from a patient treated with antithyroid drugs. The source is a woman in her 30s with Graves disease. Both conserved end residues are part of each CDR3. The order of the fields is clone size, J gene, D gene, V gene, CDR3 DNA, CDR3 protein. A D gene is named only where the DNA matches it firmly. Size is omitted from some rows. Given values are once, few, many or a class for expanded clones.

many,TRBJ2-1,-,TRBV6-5,TGTGCCAGCAGTTCCTGGCTAGCCAGTTACAATGAGCAGTTCTTC,CASSSWLASYNEQFF
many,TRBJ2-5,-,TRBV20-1,TGCAGTGCTAGCCAGGGGGGAGGTGCGGAGACCCAGTACTTC,CSASQGGGAETQYF
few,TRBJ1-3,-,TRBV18,TGTGCCAGCTCACCGTCGCAACGAAACACCATATATTTT,CASSPSQRNTIYF
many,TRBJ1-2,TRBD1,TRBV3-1,TGTGCCAGCAGCCAAGACATACACCGGGACAGGATTAACTATGGCTACACCTTC,CASSQDIHRDRINYGYTF
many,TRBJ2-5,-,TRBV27,TGTGCCAGCAGTTGGGCAGGCCAAGAGACCCAGTACTTC,CASSWAGQETQYF
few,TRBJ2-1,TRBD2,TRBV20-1,TGCAGTGCTAGCCAAGCGGGAGGGCCCCGCGATGAGCAGTTCTTC,CSASQAGGPRDEQFF
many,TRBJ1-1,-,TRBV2,TGTGCCAGCAGTGAAGCGGGGCTTTACACTGAAGCTTTCTTT,CASSEAGLYTEAFF
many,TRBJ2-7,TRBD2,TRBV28,TGTGCCACCAAACTCCGGGACTACGGGTCCTACGAGCAGTACTTC,CATKLRDYGSYEQYF
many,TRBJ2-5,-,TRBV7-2,TGTGCCAGCAGCTTCCAAAAGGGGACGAGAGAGACCCAGTACTTC,CASSFQKGTRETQYF
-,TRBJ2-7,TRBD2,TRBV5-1,TGCGCCAGCAGTCGGACTAGCGGGAGCCTCTACGAGCAGTACTTC,CASSRTSGSLYEQYF
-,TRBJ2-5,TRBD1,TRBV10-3,TGTGCCATCAGTCGGGACAGGGGGTGGGAGACCCAGTACTTC,CAISRDRGWETQYF
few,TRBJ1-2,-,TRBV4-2,TGTGCCAGCAGCCAACCTCTCGGAGGGGCAGGCCATGGCTACACCTTC,CASSQPLGGAGHGYTF
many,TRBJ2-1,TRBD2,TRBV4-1,TGCGCCAGCAGCCAGACAAGCCGCGGGAGGGCCTGGTACAATGAGCAGTTCTTC,CASSQTSRGRAWYNEQFF
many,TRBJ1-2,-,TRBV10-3,TGTGCCATCAGTGAGTCGAGCCAGTTGTACTATGGCTACACCTTC,CAISESSQLYYGYTF
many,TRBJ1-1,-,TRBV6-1,TGTGCCAGCAGTGCGGGACCGTTCATGAACACTGAAGCTTTCTTT,CASSAGPFMNTEAFF
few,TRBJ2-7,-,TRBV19,TGTGCCAGTAGTATTAGTGGGCACTCCTACGAGCAGTACTTC,CASSISGHSYEQYF
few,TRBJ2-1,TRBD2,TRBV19,TGTGCCAGTATGTGGACTAGCGGGCACCTTTACAATGAGCAGTTCTTC,CASMWTSGHLYNEQFF
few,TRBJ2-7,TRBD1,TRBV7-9,TGTGCCAGCAGCGGGTCGGGACAGGTTACCTACGAGCAGTACTTC,CASSGSGQVTYEQYF
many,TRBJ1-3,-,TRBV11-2,TGTGCCAGCAGATTTACTGGCGGAAACACCATATATTTT,CASRFTGGNTIYF
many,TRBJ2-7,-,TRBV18,TGTGCCAGCTCACCACGGGATACCTACGAGCAGTACTTC,CASSPRDTYEQYF
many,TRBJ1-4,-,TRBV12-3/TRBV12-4,TGTGCCAGCAGTTTCGGGACCGGGGGGAGAGAAAAACTGTTTTTT,CASSFGTGGREKLFF
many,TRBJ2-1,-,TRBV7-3,TGTGCCAGCAGCTTAATGGGGGCAGTCAATGAGCAGTTCTTC,CASSLMGAVNEQFF
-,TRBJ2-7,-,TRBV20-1,TGCACCCCGGGCTACGAGCAGTACTTC,CTPGYEQYF
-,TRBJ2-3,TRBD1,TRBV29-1,TGCAGCGTTCCACCCGGGACAGGGGTAGATACGCAGTATTTT,CSVPPGTGVDTQYF
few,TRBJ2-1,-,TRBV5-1,TGCGCCAGCAGCTTGAATACGGACTCCTACAATGAGCAGTTCTTC,CASSLNTDSYNEQFF
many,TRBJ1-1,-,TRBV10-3,TGTGCCATCAAAGCTACAGGGAGCCCGACTGAAGCTTTCTTT,CAIKATGSPTEAFF
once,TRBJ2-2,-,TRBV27,TGTGCCAGCAGTTTAGGGGGGAGTCACACCGGGGAGCTGTTTTTT,CASSLGGSHTGELFF
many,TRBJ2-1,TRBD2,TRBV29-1,TGCAGCGTCGCCGCGACTAGCGGGAACTCCTACAATGAGCAGTTCTTC,CSVAATSGNSYNEQFF
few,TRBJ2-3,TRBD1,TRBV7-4,TGTGCCAGCAGCTTAGTTCAGGGGGCCACAGATACGCAGTATTTT,CASSLVQGATDTQYF
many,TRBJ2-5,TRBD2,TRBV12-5,TGTGCTAGTGGTTTGGTGGTAGCGGGAGGAGTGGAGACCCAGTACTTC,CASGLVVAGGVETQYF
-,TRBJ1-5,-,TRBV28,TGTGCCAGCAGTTTATCCCTCAAGAGGGCTCGGAATCAGCCCCAGCATTTT,CASSLSLKRARNQPQHF
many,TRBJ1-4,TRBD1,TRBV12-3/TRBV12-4,TGTGCCAGCAGTCCCGGCCCCGGGGGACAGGGGGTAAAACTGTTTTTT,CASSPGPGGQGVKLFF
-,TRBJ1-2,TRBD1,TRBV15,TGTGCCACCAGCAGACCGGGACAGGGGCACTATGGCTACACCTTC,CATSRPGQGHYGYTF
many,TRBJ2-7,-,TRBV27,TGTGCCAGCAGTCCCCTTACGACATCACAAACCGAGACCTACGAGCAGTACTTC,CASSPLTTSQTETYEQYF
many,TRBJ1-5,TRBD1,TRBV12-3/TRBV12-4,TGTGCCAGCAGTCCCGGGACAGGGAGGCATCAGCCCCAGCATTTT,CASSPGTGRHQPQHF
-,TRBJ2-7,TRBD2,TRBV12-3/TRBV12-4,TGTGCCAGCAGTTTGGGCTGGACTAGCGGGACTACTACCTACGAGCAGTACTTC,CASSLGWTSGTTTYEQYF
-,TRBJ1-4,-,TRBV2,TGTGCCAGCAATCTATGGGGCGGGACAACTAATGAAAAACTGTTTTTT,CASNLWGGTTNEKLFF
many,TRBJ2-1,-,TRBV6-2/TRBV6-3,TGTGCCAGCAACGCCCAGTACAATGAGCAGTTCTTC,CASNAQYNEQFF
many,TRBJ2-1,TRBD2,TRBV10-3,TGTGCCATCAGTGATGTCGGACTAGTAGGCAATGAGCAGTTCTTC,CAISDVGLVGNEQFF
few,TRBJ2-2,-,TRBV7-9,TGTGCCCCGTCCAGCGCTAACACCGGGGAGCTGTTTTTT,CAPSSANTGELFF
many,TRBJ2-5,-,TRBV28,TGTGCCAGCATCCCGGGGGACCGGGAGTATTGGGCGACCCAGTACTTC,CASIPGDREYWATQYF
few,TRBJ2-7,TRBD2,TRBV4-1,TGCGCCAGCAGCCAAGATCTTCTAGCGGGAAGCTACGAGCAGTACTTC,CASSQDLLAGSYEQYF
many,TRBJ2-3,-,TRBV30,TGTGCCTTGGACCCTGGCACGAATACGCAGTATTTT,CALDPGTNTQYF
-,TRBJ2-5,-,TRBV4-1,TGCGCCAGCAGCCAACCCTGGGAAGAGACCCAGTACTTC,CASSQPWEETQYF
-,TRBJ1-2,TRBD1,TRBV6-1,TGTGCCAGCAGTGAACCGGCCAGGGGGGCCTACACCTTC,CASSEPARGAYTF
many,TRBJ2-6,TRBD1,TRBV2,TGTGCCAGCAGCGTGACAGGGTTCGGGGCCAACGTCCTGACTTTC,CASSVTGFGANVLTF
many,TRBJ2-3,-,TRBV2,TGTGCCAGCAGTGAAGAATTTCTAGGTGCCACAGATACGCAGTATTTT,CASSEEFLGATDTQYF
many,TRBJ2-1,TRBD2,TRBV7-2,TGTGCCAGCAGCTTTACTAGCGGGGCCGTTCTCGAGCAGTTCTTC,CASSFTSGAVLEQFF
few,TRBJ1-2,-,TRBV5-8,TGTGCCAGCAGCTTGGCCGTGGCAGGTTATGGCTACACCTTC,CASSLAVAGYGYTF
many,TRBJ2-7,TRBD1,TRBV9,TGTGCCAGCAGCACGGGACAGGGGGTCTACGAGCAGTACTTC,CASSTGQGVYEQYF
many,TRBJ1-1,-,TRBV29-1,TGCAGCGGAACAGGCGTTTATAACACTGAAGCTTTCTTT,CSGTGVYNTEAFF
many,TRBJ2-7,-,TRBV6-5,TGTGCCAGCAGTTACGGGGGCTGGGGAAACGAGCAGTACTTC,CASSYGGWGNEQYF
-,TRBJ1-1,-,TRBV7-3,TGTACCAGCAGACCCGACAGCTACACTGAAGCTTTCTTT,CTSRPDSYTEAFF
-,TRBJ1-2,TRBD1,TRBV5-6,TGTGCCAGCAGCTTCGAGGACAGGTTCTATGGCTACACCTTC,CASSFEDRFYGYTF
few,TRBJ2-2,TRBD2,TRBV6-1,TGTGCCAGCAAAGGAAGAGCGGGAGGGCTTTCGGAGTCCGGGGAGCTGTTTTTT,CASKGRAGGLSESGELFF
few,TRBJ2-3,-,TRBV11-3,TGTGCCAGCAACCCCCGGACGTACACAGATACGCAGTATTTT,CASNPRTYTDTQYF
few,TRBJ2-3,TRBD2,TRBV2,TGTGCCAGCATGCTCGCTAGCGGGAGCCCGAATACGCAGTATTTT,CASMLASGSPNTQYF
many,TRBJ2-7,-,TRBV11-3,TGTGCCAGCAGCTTCGGGATCCTAGAAGAGCAGCAGTACTTC,CASSFGILEEQQYF